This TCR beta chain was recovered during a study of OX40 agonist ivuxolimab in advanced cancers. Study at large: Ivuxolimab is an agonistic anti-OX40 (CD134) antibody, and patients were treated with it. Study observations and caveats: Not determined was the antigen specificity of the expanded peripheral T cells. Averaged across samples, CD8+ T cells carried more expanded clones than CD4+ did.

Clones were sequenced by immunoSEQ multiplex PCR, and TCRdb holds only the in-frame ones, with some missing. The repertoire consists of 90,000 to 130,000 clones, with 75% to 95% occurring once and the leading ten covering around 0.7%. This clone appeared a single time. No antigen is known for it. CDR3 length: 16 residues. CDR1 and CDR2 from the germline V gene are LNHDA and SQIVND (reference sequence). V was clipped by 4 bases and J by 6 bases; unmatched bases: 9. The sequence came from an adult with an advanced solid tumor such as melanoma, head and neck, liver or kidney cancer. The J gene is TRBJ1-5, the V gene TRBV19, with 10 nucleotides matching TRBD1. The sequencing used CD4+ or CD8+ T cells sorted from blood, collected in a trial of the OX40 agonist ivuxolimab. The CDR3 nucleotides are TGTGCCAGTAGTACGGGGACAGGGGTCCACTTTCAGCCCCAGCATTTT. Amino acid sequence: CASSTGTGVHFQPQHF. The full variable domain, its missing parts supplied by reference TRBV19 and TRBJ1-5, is DGGITQSPKYLFRKEGQNVTLSCEQNLNHDAMYWYRQDPGQGLRLIYYSQIVNDFQKGDIAEGYSVSREKKESFPLTVTSAQKNPTAFYLCASSTGTGVHFQPQHFGDGTRLSIL.